A selection of T cell receptor beta chains follows, all from one sample in a study of cytomegalovirus exposure and HLA in healthy donors. TCRdb keeps only in-frame clones here, not all; method: immunoSEQ multiplex PCR. The sample records around 170,000 clones, 65% to 85% being singletons. Input material: PBMCs. Receptors originate from a girl aged 10 to 17 in good health and CMV-seropositive. The CDR3 runs from the conserved cysteine through the conserved F or W. The D gene is left open where the match is weak. Expanded clones are given a class, and other clones once, few, many or no size at all.

size: -
V: TRBV6-5
J: TRBJ1-4
D: -
CDR3: CASRHRVGGEKLFF
DNA: TGTGCCAGCAGACACAGGGTTGGGGGTGAAAAACTGTTTTTT

size: once
V: TRBV28
J: TRBJ1-2
D: -
CDR3: CASSPGIYGYTF
DNA: TGTGCCAGCAGTCCAGGGATTTATGGCTACACCTTC

size: -
V: TRBV29-1
J: TRBJ2-1
D: -
CDR3: CSSSTQLTYNEQFF
DNA: TGCAGCTCAAGTACCCAACTTACCTACAATGAGCAGTTCTTC

size: -
V: TRBV30
J: TRBJ2-7
D: -
CDR3: CAWKGARFSYEQYF
DNA: TGTGCCTGGAAAGGAGCTAGATTCTCCTACGAGCAGTACTTC

size: -
V: TRBV10-3
J: TRBJ1-1
D: -
CDR3: CAISPPGVNTEAFF
DNA: TGTGCCATCAGCCCGCCAGGGGTGAACACTGAAGCTTTCTTT

size: -
V: TRBV5-4
J: TRBJ1-1
D: -
CDR3: CASSSYPGRDTEAFF
DNA: TGTGCCAGCAGCTCTTATCCAGGGAGGGACACTGAAGCTTTCTTT

size: -
V: TRBV5-4
J: TRBJ2-7
D: TRBD1
CDR3: CASSTAGTDYEQYF
DNA: TGTGCCAGCAGCACCGCCGGGACAGACTACGAGCAGTACTTC

size: -
V: TRBV6-5
J: TRBJ1-1
D: -
CDR3: CASSYSRGGSEAFF
DNA: TGTGCCAGCAGTTACTCGAGGGGGGGGAGTGAAGCTTTCTTT

size: -
V: TRBV13
J: TRBJ2-7
D: TRBD2
CDR3: CASSLWGRADEQYF
DNA: TGTGCCAGCAGCTTATGGGGGAGGGCCGACGAGCAGTACTTC

size: -
V: TRBV7-9
J: TRBJ1-1
D: -
CDR3: CASSLGGGAYRAFF
DNA: TGTGCCAGCAGCTTAGGTGGAGGGGCGTATCGGGCTTTCTTT

size: -
V: TRBV27
J: TRBJ2-3
D: -
CDR3: CASNIRGSTDTQYF
DNA: TGTGCCAGCAACATTAGGGGGAGCACAGATACGCAGTATTTT

size: few
V: TRBV5-6
J: TRBJ2-7
D: TRBD1
CDR3: CASSLRGQGAKKQYF
DNA: TGTGCCAGCAGCCTCCGGGGACAGGGGGCAAAGAAGCAGTACTTC

size: -
V: TRBV7-9
J: TRBJ1-2
D: TRBD1
CDR3: CASSLDDRAVYGYTF
DNA: TGTGCCAGCAGCTTAGATGACAGGGCCGTCTATGGCTACACCTTC

size: -
V: TRBV11-2
J: TRBJ2-2
D: TRBD2
CDR3: CASSRIDSGSTGELFF
DNA: TGTGCCAGCAGCCGAATAGATAGCGGGAGCACCGGGGAGCTGTTTTTT

size: -
V: TRBV9
J: TRBJ2-3
D: TRBD2
CDR3: CASSVVGRADTQYF
DNA: TGTGCCAGCAGCGTAGTTGGGAGGGCAGATACGCAGTATTTT

size: -
V: TRBV10-3
J: TRBJ1-2
D: TRBD1
CDR3: CAISLGQAANYGYTF
DNA: TGTGCCATCAGTCTAGGACAGGCTGCTAACTATGGCTACACCTTC

size: -
V: TRBV7-8
J: TRBJ2-3
D: TRBD1
CDR3: CASRDRHTDTQYF
DNA: TGTGCCAGCCGGGACAGGCACACAGATACGCAGTATTTT

size: -
V: TRBV29-1
J: TRBJ2-3
D: -
CDR3: CSVDRGADTQYF
DNA: TGCAGCGTTGACAGGGGAGCAGATACGCAGTATTTT

size: few
V: TRBV7-8
J: TRBJ2-2
D: -
CDR3: CASSLVRIRNTGELFF
DNA: TGTGCCAGCAGCTTAGTACGAATTAGAAACACCGGGGAGCTGTTTTTT

size: -
V: TRBV19
J: TRBJ1-2
D: -
CDR3: CASSIEGRAPNYGYTF
DNA: TGTGCCAGTAGTATTGAGGGCAGAGCCCCTAACTATGGCTACACCTTC

size: -
V: TRBV18
J: TRBJ2-5
D: TRBD1
CDR3: CASSSGQGKETQYF
DNA: TGTGCCAGCTCCTCAGGACAGGGAAAAGAGACCCAGTACTTC

size: few
V: TRBV5-1
J: TRBJ1-1
D: TRBD1
CDR3: CASSLTGQGSLSAPWAFF
DNA: TGCGCCAGCAGCCTAACGGGACAGGGGTCGTTAAGTGCCCCCTGGGCTTTCTTT

size: -
V: TRBV5-1
J: TRBJ1-2
D: TRBD1
CDR3: CASSPGTGTEWHGYTF
DNA: TGCGCCAGCAGCCCCGGGACAGGGACGGAGTGGCATGGCTACACCTTC

size: few
V: TRBV6-1
J: TRBJ2-1
D: -
CDR3: CASSVGTPIFEQFF
DNA: TGTGCCAGCAGTGTCGGGACTCCTATCTTTGAGCAGTTCTTC

size: -
V: TRBV5-8
J: TRBJ2-1
D: TRBD2
CDR3: CASSSGTSGYNEQFF
DNA: TGTGCCAGCAGCTCCGGGACTAGCGGATACAATGAGCAGTTCTTC

size: -
V: TRBV19
J: TRBJ1-1
D: -
CDR3: CASSISLWQGRSTEAFF
DNA: TGTGCCAGTAGTATCAGTCTGTGGCAGGGCCGGAGCACTGAAGCTTTCTTT

size: -
V: TRBV4-1
J: TRBJ2-1
D: -
CDR3: CASSTGAGGYNEQFF
DNA: TGCGCCAGCAGCACCGGCGCGGGTGGTTACAATGAGCAGTTCTTC

size: -
V: TRBV29-1
J: TRBJ2-7
D: TRBD2
CDR3: CSVEGLAGDYEQYF
DNA: TGCAGCGTTGAAGGGCTAGCGGGAGACTACGAGCAGTACTTC

size: few
V: TRBV11-1
J: TRBJ2-3
D: TRBD2
CDR3: CASSLRGSSGSSADTQYF
DNA: TGTGCCAGCAGCTTACGTGGCTCTAGCGGGAGTAGCGCAGATACGCAGTATTTT

size: once
V: TRBV4-1
J: TRBJ1-2
D: -
CDR3: CASSQVPSPTPTYGYTF
DNA: TGCGCCAGCAGCCAAGTTCCTTCCCCCACACCGACTTATGGCTACACCTTC

size: -
V: TRBV5-4
J: TRBJ2-2
D: -
CDR3: CASSPRRAGLTGELFF
DNA: TGTGCCAGCAGCCCCCGTAGGGCGGGCCTCACCGGGGAGCTGTTTTTT

size: -
V: TRBV4-2
J: TRBJ2-3
D: -
CDR3: CASSQEARTDTQYF
DNA: TGTGCCAGCAGCCAAGAGGCCCGCACAGATACGCAGTATTTT

size: -
V: TRBV15
J: TRBJ1-4
D: -
CDR3: CATSRDRTGNEKLFF
DNA: TGTGCCACCAGCAGAGATCGGACGGGGAATGAAAAACTGTTTTTT

size: -
V: TRBV11-2
J: TRBJ2-1
D: TRBD2
CDR3: CASSPTSGGNNEQFF
DNA: TGTGCCAGCAGCCCTACTAGCGGGGGGAACAATGAGCAGTTCTTC

size: -
V: TRBV12-5
J: TRBJ2-5
D: TRBD1
CDR3: CASGLVLGQAYQETQYF
DNA: TGTGCTAGTGGTTTGGTACTCGGACAGGCCTATCAAGAGACCCAGTACTTC

size: -
V: TRBV6-6
J: TRBJ2-7
D: TRBD1
CDR3: CASSRGYEQYF
DNA: TGTGCCAGTTCCAGGGGGTACGAGCAGTACTTC

size: -
V: TRBV2
J: TRBJ1-1
D: -
CDR3: CASSSIAYREYTEAFF
DNA: TGTGCCAGCAGTAGTATCGCGTACCGGGAGTACACTGAAGCTTTCTTT

size: -
V: TRBV4-1
J: TRBJ2-7
D: TRBD2
CDR3: CASSPRAGSSYEQYF
DNA: TGCGCCAGCAGCCCCCGAGCGGGGAGCTCCTACGAGCAGTACTTC

size: -
V: TRBV5-4
J: TRBJ2-3
D: -
CDR3: CALSRGGPSTDTQYF
DNA: TGTGCCTTATCAAGGGGGGGCCCCAGCACAGATACGCAGTATTTT

size: -
V: TRBV6-6
J: TRBJ1-1
D: -
CDR3: CASTDTDDRRDAFF
DNA: TGTGCCAGCACCGATACGGACGACAGGCGTGACGCTTTCTTT

size: -
V: TRBV19
J: TRBJ1-2
D: -
CDR3: CASSIAQGSYGYTF
DNA: TGTGCCAGTAGTATAGCTCAGGGCAGCTATGGCTACACCTTC

size: -
V: TRBV5-1
J: TRBJ1-3
D: -
CDR3: CASSSTGQLAGNTIYF
DNA: TGCGCCAGCAGCTCTACAGGGCAGTTGGCTGGAAACACCATATATTTT